One and the same sample provided the 24 T cell receptor beta chains below, sequenced in a study of identical twins. TCRdb redid the calling of the 5' RACE reads with MiXCR, one entry per CDR3 protein. The repertoire has around 250,000 distinct CDR3 sequences, more than 9.5% of them found once; the top ten carry under 4.5%. This sample also belongs to another study, concerning yellow fever vaccine responses in identical twins.

Material: memory (CD45RO+) T cells sorted from blood. The source of these receptors is a woman between 18 and 29 years old in good health.

This clonotype was counted at least ten times. The chain carries TRBV5-1 and TRBJ2-7; D is possibly TRBD2 (8 bases). Trimming shortened V by 4 bases and J by 3 bases, and 17 bases separated the two germline ends. The CDR3 sequence is 15 residues long. Germline CDR1 and CDR2: SGHRS and YFSETQ. The DNA of the CDR3 is TGCGCCAGCAGCGGCGGGGGGACAGCCTTCTACGAGCAGTACTTC. Its protein is CASSGGGTAFYEQYF.

The rearrangement links TRBV24-1 to TRBJ2-3; 7 bases line up with TRBD2. The germline V gene encodes CDR1 KGHDR and CDR2 SFDVKD. The CDR3 length is 16 residues. V lost 3 bases to trimming and J lost 2 bases; unmatched junction nucleotides: 7. The CDR3 here is CATSDSQLAVTDTQYF. The CDR3 bases are TGTGCCACCAGTGATAGTCAGCTAGCGGTCACAGATACGCAGTATTTT.

This clonotype was seen a few times. This chain links TRBV15 with TRBJ2-3, with TRBD2 matching over 10 bases. The CDR3 is 16 residues long. Looked up from germline, CDR1 is LNHNV and CDR2 is YYDKDF (reference sequence). Trimming took 1 base from V and 6 from J; bases not matched to a gene: 7. CDR3 coding DNA: TGTGCCACCAGCAGAGGTACTAGCGGGATGGTGGATACGCAGTATTTT. As protein: CATSRGTSGMVDTQYF.

The table lists this clonotype with many counts. As DNA, the CDR3 is TGTGCCAGCAGTTCAAGCTCCTACGAGCAGTACTTC. It encodes CASSSSSYEQYF. J is TRBJ2-7 and V is TRBV28; D is unresolved. Per germline, CDR1 MDHEN and CDR2 SYDVKM. The CDR3 runs to 12 residues. Between the trimmed V and J ends, which lost 4 bases and 0 bases, there was a span of 4 bases. Complete variable domain (other parts from reference TRBV28 and TRBJ2-7): DVKVTQSSRYLVKRTGEKVFLECVQDMDHENMFWYRQDPGLGLRLIYFSYDVKMKEKGDIPEGYSVSREKKERFSLILESASTNQTSMYLCASSSSSYEQYFGPGTRLTVT.

The chain employs TRBV20-1 and TRBJ2-1, with 8 bases lining up with TRBD2. The CDR3 is 15 amino acids. Per the germline V gene, CDR1 is DFQATT and CDR2 is SNEGSKA (reference sequence). Trimming removed 6 bases from V and 2 bases from J; junction bases left unmatched: 9. The CDR3 sequence is CSATEAGGPYNEQFF. The DNA for the CDR3 is TGCAGTGCCACGGAGGCGGGGGGCCCCTACAATGAGCAGTTCTTC.

This clonotype occurred a few times. This chain joins TRBV20-1 and TRBJ2-7, with TRBD1 matching 11 bases. The ends lost 3 bases at V and 4 bases at J; junction bases unmatched: 5. The germline gives CDR1 DFQATT, CDR2 SNEGSKA (reference sequence). The CDR3 spans 14 residues. CDR3 protein: CSARKGTGGYEQYF. As DNA, the CDR3 is TGCAGTGCTAGGAAAGGGACAGGGGGGTACGAGCAGTACTTC.

The gene calls are TRBV7-2 and TRBJ2-7, with 11 bases that match TRBD1. Germline CDR1 is SGHTA and CDR2 is FQGNSA. V was pared by 0 bases and J by 0 bases, with 7 bases of the junction left unmatched. This CDR3 has 18 amino acids. As DNA, the CDR3 is TGTGCCAGCAGCTTAGCGGTGGGAGGGACAGGGGGCTCCTACGAGCAGTACTTC. This codes for CASSLAVGGTGGSYEQYF.

The rearrangement uses TRBV30 and TRBJ1-1; D is perhaps TRBD1 (6 bases). Per germline, CDR1 GTSNPN and CDR2 SVGIG (reference sequence). The length of the CDR3 is 14 residues. The V end was cut by 0 bases, the J end by 5 bases, with 13 bases between. This CDR3 is CAWSVTRGYTEAFF. For the CDR3, the DNA is TGTGCCTGGAGTGTGACCAGGGGCTATACTGAAGCTTTCTTT.

A few counts support this clonotype. The chain uses TRBV5-4 and TRBJ2-6; no firm D call. Germline values: CDR1 SGHNT, CDR2 YYREEE (reference sequence). V was pared by 0 bases and J by 3 bases, with 4 bases between. The CDR3 has 14 residues. In DNA, the CDR3 is TGTGCCAGCAGCTTGGCGGGTGGGGCCAACGTCCTGACTTTC. This encodes CASSLAGGANVLTF.

This clonotype was seen only a few times. The chain links TRBV28 to TRBJ2-3; possible D gene TRBD2, 6 bases. Per the germline V gene, CDR1 is MDHEN and CDR2 is SYDVKM. The length of the CDR3 is 17 residues. V lost 2 bases to trimming and J lost 0 bases, with 15 bases between them. The CDR3 nucleotides are TGTGCCAGCAGTTTAGCCCGGAGGGCTGCTAGCACAGATACGCAGTATTTT. This sequence encodes CASSLARRAASTDTQYF.

There are many counts of this clonotype. The chain carries TRBV25-1 and TRBJ2-1; no firm D call. This CDR3 is built from 13 residues. V gave up 3 bases and J gave up 4 bases, with 7 bases separating them. The germline V gene encodes CDR1 MGHDK and CDR2 SYGVNS. CDR3 in amino acids: CASSDDAYNEQFF. The CDR3 region has the DNA TGTGCCAGCAGTGACGACGCATACAATGAGCAGTTCTTC.

The J gene is TRBJ2-3, the V gene TRBV15; no firm D call. Looked up from germline, CDR1 is LNHNV and CDR2 is YYDKDF (reference sequence). Trimming removed 1 base from V and 0 bases from J, with 11 bases in between. This CDR3 spans 16 amino acids. The CDR3 loop is CATSRGSGGSTDTQYF. The CDR3 nucleotides are TGTGCCACCAGCAGAGGCTCGGGCGGAAGCACAGATACGCAGTATTTT.

This clonotype was counted at least ten times. The chain employs TRBV10-2 and TRBJ2-7; D tentatively fits TRBD1 or TRBD2 (5 bases each). This CDR3 contains 13 residues. Trimming cost V 8 bases and J 3 bases, with 14 bases left between them. Germline values: CDR1 WSHSY, CDR2 SAAADI. The CDR3 bases are TGCGCCAGCGGGTGGGACGGAGGCTACGAGCAGTACTTC. It yields the protein CASGWDGGYEQYF.

This sequence joins TRBV5-1 and TRBJ1-1; D gene uncertain. This CDR3 has 16 residues. Trimming removed 4 bases from V and 2 bases from J, with 18 bases in between. The V gene's germline CDR1 is SGHRS and CDR2 YFSETQ. The DNA of the CDR3 is TGCGCCAGCAGCCCGGAGAGGAGCCAAAAAAACACTGAAGCTTTCTTT. Translating it yields CASSPERSQKNTEAFF. The full variable domain, its missing parts supplied by reference TRBV5-1 and TRBJ1-1, is KAGVTQTPRYLIKTRGQQVTLSCSPISGHRSVSWYQQTPGQGLQFLFEYFSETQRNKGNFPGRFSGRQFSNSRSEMNVSTLELGDSALYLCASSPERSQKNTEAFFGQGTRLTVV.

The CDR3 sequence: CATSGQGRTEAFF. The CDR3 DNA sequence: TGTGCCACCAGCGGACAGGGGAGGACTGAAGCTTTCTTT. V gene TRBV15 combines with J gene TRBJ1-1; 9 bases line up with TRBD1. The CDR3 consists of 13 residues. V lost 5 bases to trimming and J lost 5 bases; unmatched junction nucleotides: 3. Germline CDR1 reads LNHNV; CDR2 reads YYDKDF (reference sequence).

This clonotype was counted between two and nine times. This chain joins TRBV20-1 and TRBJ2-5; D ambiguous. V shed 5 bases and J shed 4 bases, with 14 bases lying between them. The CDR3 consists of 13 residues. CDR1 and CDR2 from the germline V gene are DFQATT and SNEGSKA (reference sequence). CDR3 sequence reads: CSAAEIPIETQYF. In nucleotides, the CDR3 is TGCAGTGCTGCTGAAATCCCTATAGAGACCCAGTACTTC.

This clonotype came up many times. The chain joins TRBV3-1 to TRBJ2-1, with D perhaps TRBD1 (5 bases). Germline assignment: CDR1 LGHDT and CDR2 YNNKEL (reference sequence). There are 13 residues in the CDR3. With 0 bases removed from V and 11 bases from J, the gap between germline ends came to 11 bases. As DNA, the CDR3 is TGTGCCAGCAGCCAAGATTTTGACAGTAAGCAGTTCTTC. Its translation is CASSQDFDSKQFF.

This clonotype was detected only a few times. Written as DNA, the CDR3 is TGTGCCAGCAGCTTCGGCCCAGTAGCCTACGAGCAGTACTTC. The encoded protein is CASSFGPVAYEQYF. The V gene is TRBV7-2, the J gene TRBJ2-7, with no clear D. Trimming took off 3 bases at V and 2 bases at J, with 11 bases between the two ends. CDR3 size: 14 residues. CDR1 is SGHTA and CDR2 is FQGNSA in the germline V gene.

Only a few counts were recorded for this clonotype. The genes are TRBV10-3 and TRBJ2-5, with D maybe TRBD2 (6 bases). The CDR3 runs to 14 residues. Between the trimmed V and J ends, which lost 2 bases and 2 bases, there was a span of 9 bases. Germline CDR1 ENHRY, CDR2 SYGVKD. The CDR3 DNA reads TGTGCCATCAGTGAGAGGCGGGGTCAAGAGACCCAGTACTTC. Amino acids: CAISERRGQETQYF.

This clonotype was counted only a few times. The V and J genes are TRBV20-1 and TRBJ2-1, with 9 nucleotides matching TRBD1. Germline assignment: CDR1 DFQATT and CDR2 SNEGSKA (reference sequence). V was clipped by 5 bases and J by 5 bases; unmatched bases: 7. The CDR3 loop spans 14 amino acids. CDR3 DNA: TGCAGTGCTGCCACAGGGGGCTTGAACAATGAGCAGTTCTTC. Translating gives CSAATGGLNNEQFF.

This clonotype was seen ten or more times. The V call is TRBV10-3, the J call TRBJ2-7; 11 bases are a match to TRBD1. V gave up 8 bases and J gave up 4 bases; unmatched junction bases: 4. This CDR3 is 13 amino acids long. Germline assignment: CDR1 ENHRY and CDR2 SYGVKD. CDR3 in amino acids: CAIGRDRGYEQYF. Written as DNA, the CDR3 is TGTGCCATCGGACGGGACAGGGGGTACGAGCAGTACTTC.

This clonotype was found a few times. The chain couples TRBV6-1 to TRBJ1-3, with D possibly being TRBD1 (5 bases). Germline values: CDR1 MNHNS, CDR2 SASEGT. V lost 6 bases and J 4 bases, leaving 10 bases between the germline ends. The CDR3 totals 13 residues. CDR3 loop: CASRRDLGNTIYF. CDR3 coding DNA: TGTGCCAGCAGGAGGGACCTCGGAAACACCATATATTTT.

CDR3 protein: CSARVGAGVTGELFF. CDR3 bases: TGCAGTGCTAGAGTTGGAGCGGGAGTCACCGGGGAGCTGTTTTTT. V and J are TRBV20-1 and TRBJ2-2, with 8 bases identical to TRBD2. Per germline, CDR1 DFQATT and CDR2 SNEGSKA (reference sequence). V shed 1 base and J 4 bases; nucleotides not matched to a gene: 5. This CDR3 has 15 amino acids.

The chain has TRBV6-5 and TRBJ1-5; D perhaps matches TRBD1 (6 bases). CDR3 length: 15 residues. The germline gives CDR1 MNHEY, CDR2 SVGAGI. Trimming left V 0 bases short and J 7 bases short, with 13 bases between. This chain's CDR3 is CASSYSQGLGQPQHF. The CDR3 DNA reads as TGTGCCAGCAGTTACTCCCAGGGGTTGGGGCAGCCCCAGCATTTT.